The next 3 T cell receptor beta chains were all read from a single sample in a study of blood T cell repertoires in COVID-19. Clones were sequenced by immunoSEQ multiplex PCR, and TCRdb holds only the in-frame ones, with some missing. The repertoire holds tens of thousands of clones, with around nine tenths as singletons. The specimen was peripheral blood. These TCRs come from a human donor with active COVID-19. The donor label of this sample is uncertain.

The chain carries TRBV5-6 and TRBJ2-5, with 11 bases lining up with TRBD1. The ends lost 0 bases at V and 3 bases at J; junction bases unmatched: 7. CDR3 length equals 17 residues. Germline V gene lookup returns CDR1 SGHDT and CDR2 YYEEEE. This chain's CDR3 is CASSLAPGQGEKETQYF. Written as DNA, the CDR3 is TGTGCCAGCAGCTTGGCCCCGGGACAGGGGGAAAAAGAGACCCAGTACTTC.

The rearrangement links TRBV2 to TRBJ2-7; TRBD1 might be the D (6 bases). With 6 bases removed from V and 3 bases from J, the gap between germline ends came to 9 bases. The CDR3 consists of 12 residues. Per the germline V gene, CDR1 is SNHLY and CDR2 is FYNNEI. The CDR3 region is CASSLGGYEQYF. Here the CDR3 DNA reads TGTGCCAGCAGCCTAGGGGGCTACGAGCAGTACTTC.

This chain joins TRBV7-9 and TRBJ1-1, with TRBD1 matching 9 bases. The CDR3 is 16 residues long. In germline, CDR1 is SEHNR, CDR2 FQNEAQ (reference sequence). After removal of 1 base from V and 4 bases from J, the junction contained 7 bases not matched to a gene. The CDR3 nucleotides are TGTGCCAGCAGCTTAGGATTGGGACAGGGTAGCACTGAAGCTTTCTTT. It specifies CASSLGLGQGSTEAFF.